This section outlines one TCR delta chain sequence together with its context. No antigen is known for it. Base qualities were left out, and no much larger clone turns up one base away. The CDR3 runs 19 amino acids, cysteine and phenylalanine included. Solely the CDR3 DNA is kept, with 57 bases framed from the first base. At the junction V is shortened by 0 bases and J by 0 bases; bases outside the gene matches: 17. Sequences NSMFDY (CDR1) and ISSIKDK (CDR2) are obtained from the germline V gene. Library preparation used RT-PCR. Sequencing was carried out with an Illumina MiSeq. TCRdb reprocessed the public reads with the caller CATT; rows with the same DNA were merged afterwards. The sample profile shows about 11,000 delta-chain clones; about 38% of them were found once. The ten largest make up roughly 2.9% of the sample. These data originate in a study of gamma-delta T cells after stem cell transplantation (dated by TCRdb to the mid-2010s).

Sample: gamma-delta T cells. The V and J segments used are TRAV29/DV5 and TRDJ1; 7 middle bases align to TRDD3. The sequence derives from a human donor. It is not recorded whose cells these are; they may come from a transplant donor. Here is the DNA: TGTGCAGCAAGCGCCTCCTCGCCCTTACGGGGGGATTACACCGATAAACTCATCTTT. This is translated as CAASASSPLRGDYTDKLIF.